Below are 27 T cell receptor beta chains sequenced from a single sample in a study of human T cells and chemical hapten exposure. Using its own MiXCR run on the RACE reads, TCRdb lists one record per CDR3 protein. The sample contains some 84,000 distinct CDR3 sequences, more than 10% of which appear only once. As for time point: patch test 3, about 24 weeks after DPC sensitization. Sample treatment: therapeutic diphenylcyclopropenone sensitization with weekly scalp DPC. Sequenced material: whole blood, taken in connection with sensitization to the hapten diphenylcyclopropenone (DPC). These TCRs come from a woman between 45 and 60 years old with alopecia areata. Some clones in this sample may be carry-over from other donors' samples.

The sample holds a few counts of this clonotype. The chain joins TRBV30 to TRBJ2-7; TRBD2 agrees at 9 bases. Per the germline V gene, CDR1 is GTSNPN and CDR2 is SVGIG (reference sequence). The V and J ends lost 0 bases and 4 bases, in that order; junction bases with no gene match: 19. This CDR3 has 19 residues. The CDR3 DNA follows: TGTGCCTGGAGTGTACCCGCGGGAGGGCCGGTCGTAAGGTGGTACGAGCAGTACTTC. Protein sequence: CAWSVPAGGPVVRWYEQYF.

This clonotype was seen ten or more times. The genes are TRBV29-1 and TRBJ2-3; D is unresolved. Per the germline V gene, CDR1 is SQVTM and CDR2 is ANQGSEA. V lost 6 bases to trimming and J lost 2 bases, with 9 bases between them. This CDR3 contains 12 residues. The CDR3 region is CSVDRATDTQYF. CDR3 DNA sequence: TGCAGCGTGGACCGGGCCACAGATACGCAGTATTTT.

This clonotype came up many times. This rearrangement joins TRBV6-1 to TRBJ1-6, with 10 bases identical to TRBD1. Germline assignment: CDR1 MNHNS and CDR2 SASEGT. The CDR3 consists of 20 residues. V was clipped by 3 bases and J by 0 bases; unmatched bases: 11. Here the CDR3 reads CASSDDPGTGVSSYNSPLHF. CDR3 coding DNA: TGTGCCAGCAGTGACGATCCCGGGACAGGGGTGAGCTCCTATAATTCACCCCTCCACTTT.

This clonotype occurred many times. The chain links TRBV6-5 to TRBJ1-6, with D possibly being TRBD1 (5 bases). The V gene's germline CDR1 is MNHEY and CDR2 SVGAGI. The CDR3 spans 15 residues. Trimming left V 6 bases short and J 0 bases short, with 9 bases between. The CDR3 DNA is TGTGCCAGCAGCCCAGGGAGCTCCTATAATTCACCCCTCCACTTT. Its protein is CASSPGSSYNSPLHF.

The rearrangement links TRBV5-5 to TRBJ1-5, with a tentative D call TRBD1 (6 bases). The CDR3 runs 15 residues. Trimming removed 0 bases from V and 14 bases from J, with 21 bases in between. Germline V gives CDR1 SGHKS, CDR2 YYEKEE (reference sequence). CDR3 sequence (DNA): TGTGCCAGCAGCTTGGCAGGGTCTGGGGGCGAGATAAAGCATTTT. Translation: CASSLAGSGGEIKHF.

This clonotype was seen at least ten times. V and J are TRBV19 and TRBJ2-1, with 7 bases that match TRBD1. V lost 5 bases to trimming and J lost 5 bases; unmatched junction nucleotides: 9. This CDR3 has 15 amino acids. Per germline, CDR1 LNHDA and CDR2 SQIVND (reference sequence). CDR3 nucleotide sequence: TGTGCCAGTAGTGGATCCGGGACAGTCGACAATGAGCAGTTCTTC. This gives the protein CASSGSGTVDNEQFF.

This clonotype was picked up many times. In DNA form, the CDR3 reads TGTGCCAGCAGCCCGGAGGGATTCGCAACTAATGAAAAACTGTTTTTT. Protein product: CASSPEGFATNEKLFF. The chain has TRBV7-9 and TRBJ1-4; D remains unclear. This CDR3 spans 16 amino acids. V lost 5 bases and J lost 0, with 13 bases in between. Germline V gene data show CDR1 as SEHNR and CDR2 as FQNEAQ (reference sequence).

This clonotype was counted at least ten times. V is TRBV27 and J is TRBJ2-1, with TRBD1 as a possible D gene (5 bases). Trimming removed 6 bases at V and 1 base at J, with 10 bases between. There are 14 residues in the CDR3. Germline CDR1 and CDR2: MNHEY and SMNVEV (reference sequence). This CDR3 is CASRIGVSYNEQFF. DNA of the CDR3: TGTGCCAGCAGAATAGGGGTTTCCTACAATGAGCAGTTCTTC.

A note on this clonotype: Sequence at one end of the junction differs from germline and may be a read error. The J gene is TRBJ2-3, the V gene TRBV24-1, with TRBD2 matching over 12 bases. The CDR3 is 17 amino acids. Germline CDR1 is KGHDR and CDR2 is SFDVKD. The CDR3 DNA reads TGTGCCACCAGTGAACCCGCACTAGCGGGAGGCCGGGATACGCGGTATTTT. Encoded protein: CATSEPALAGGRDTRYF.

Ten or more counts support this clonotype. This sequence joins TRBV12-3 or TRBV12-4 and TRBJ1-6; 9 bases are a match to TRBD1. The CDR3 runs to 16 residues. The V gene end was trimmed by 5 bases and the J gene end by 8 bases; junction bases not matched to a gene: 10. The chain's CDR3 is CASSPRTGVGYSPLHF. CDR3 nucleotide sequence: TGTGCCAGCAGTCCCCGGACAGGGGTAGGGTATTCACCCCTCCACTTT.

This clonotype was found many times. The chain employs TRBV5-1 and TRBJ2-1; the D gene could be TRBD1 or TRBD2 (5 bases each). The germline V and J ends were trimmed by 2 bases and 6 bases, with 12 bases remaining between them. This CDR3 spans 14 amino acids. From germline, CDR1 is SGHRS and CDR2 YFSETQ. The DNA for the CDR3 is TGCGCCAGCAGCTTATCCCGGGGCGGCAATGAGCAGTTCTTC. This encodes CASSLSRGGNEQFF.

This clonotype was counted at least ten times. CDR3 in DNA: TGTGCCAGTAGTGCCCCGGGACTAGCGGGAGGCAACGTTGGCACAGATACGCAGTATTTT. Encoded protein: CASSAPGLAGGNVGTDTQYF. V is TRBV19 and J is TRBJ2-3; 15 bases are shared with TRBD2. This CDR3 is 20 amino acids long. Trimming took 5 bases from V and 1 from J; bases not matched to a gene: 13. Looked up from germline, CDR1 is LNHDA and CDR2 is SQIVND (reference sequence).

This rearrangement joins TRBV5-1 to TRBJ2-4; possibly TRBD1 for D (7 bases). CDR3 size: 15 residues. The germline V gene encodes CDR1 SGHRS and CDR2 YFSETQ. The V gene lost 0 bases and the J gene lost 5 bases, with 12 bases spanning the gap. CDR3 bases: TGCGCCAGCAGCTTGGATGGAGGGGGCCAAAACATTCAGTACTTC. Translated, it gives CASSLDGGGQNIQYF.

In this sample, this clonotype turned up a few times. This rearrangement joins TRBV27 to TRBJ2-7; 14 bases match TRBD2. The CDR3 spans 16 residues. Germline V CDR1 and CDR2: MNHEY, SMNVEV (reference sequence). The junction had 4 bases not matched to a gene; V was cut back by 4 bases and J by 2 bases. In DNA, the CDR3 is TGTGCCAGCAGTTCCGGGACTAGCGGGAGTACCTACGAGCAGTACTTC. This gives the protein CASSSGTSGSTYEQYF.

This clonotype was observed many times. The rearrangement links TRBV13 to TRBJ1-1, with 12 bases that match TRBD1. CDR3 size: 16 residues. Germline V lookup: CDR1 PRHDT, CDR2 FYEKMQ (reference sequence). The V segment lost 5 bases and the J segment 5 bases; nucleotides outside the gene matches: 9. The CDR3 bases are TGTGCCAGCAGCGCCGGGACAGGGGGCGGCTATACTGAAGCTTTCTTT. Residues: CASSAGTGGGYTEAFF.

The table lists this clonotype with many counts. The chain carries TRBV5-1 and TRBJ1-3, with D uncertain. The germline V and J ends were trimmed by 5 bases and 0 bases, with 15 bases remaining between them. CDR3 length: 16 amino acids. Germline loops: CDR1 SGHRS, CDR2 YFSETQ. The CDR3 region is CASRGWTPGSGNTIYF. The CDR3 region has the DNA TGCGCCAGCAGGGGGTGGACGCCCGGCTCTGGAAACACCATATATTTT.

Worth noting for this clonotype: Just one base apart from a much larger clone, this may be a read error. The chain carries TRBV20-1 and TRBJ2-1; D may correspond to TRBD1 or TRBD2 (6 bases each). The length of the CDR3 is 14 residues. Germline loops: CDR1 DFQATT, CDR2 SNEGSKA (reference sequence). DNA of the CDR3: TGCAGTGCTAGGAGACGGGAGAGGGGGAATGAGCAGCTCTTC. Its translation: CSARRRERGNEQLF.

In this sample, this clonotype turned up many times. J is TRBJ2-2 and V is TRBV12-3 or TRBV12-4, with TRBD1 matching over 9 bases. This CDR3 comprises 14 residues. The V gene end was trimmed by 6 bases and the J gene end by 6 bases; junction bases not matched to a gene: 5. CDR3 residues: CASSLTGGPGELFF. The CDR3, as DNA: TGTGCCAGCAGCCTTACAGGGGGCCCCGGGGAGCTGTTTTTT.

Ten or more counts support this clonotype. The V and J genes are TRBV24-1 and TRBJ2-1; 14 nucleotides match TRBD2. Germline CDR1 KGHDR, CDR2 SFDVKD. The CDR3 covers 21 residues. V dropped 4 bases and J dropped 3; count of bases not matched to a gene: 16. The CDR3 is CATSDPQPGTSGSRGYNEQFF. The DNA of the CDR3 is TGTGCCACCAGTGACCCCCAGCCCGGGACTAGCGGGAGTAGAGGCTACAATGAGCAGTTCTTC.

This clonotype was counted a few times. V is TRBV9 and J is TRBJ2-1; the match to TRBD2 covers 8 bases. In germline, CDR1 is SGDLS, CDR2 YYNGEE. This CDR3 is 15 amino acids long. Trimming removed 4 bases from V and 4 bases from J; junction bases left unmatched: 7. CDR3 region: CASSLAASGYNEQFF. In DNA, the CDR3 is TGTGCCAGCAGCTTAGCGGCTAGCGGGTACAATGAGCAGTTCTTC.

This clonotype has only a few counts. The chain is built from TRBV19 and TRBJ2-7; D unclear. Germline V gene lookup returns CDR1 LNHDA and CDR2 SQIVND (reference sequence). The CDR3 is made up of 13 amino acids. V was clipped by 4 bases and J by 1 base, with 8 bases between them. CDR3 nucleotide sequence: TGTGCCAGTAGTACAGTAGCTTCCTACGAGCAGTACTTC. Translation: CASSTVASYEQYF.

This rearrangement joins TRBV7-8 to TRBJ1-3; perhaps TRBD1 as D (6 bases). V was shortened by 1 base and J by 0 bases, with 16 bases between the two germline ends. From germline, CDR1 is SGHVS and CDR2 FQNEAQ. The CDR3 spans 18 residues. The CDR3 nucleotides are TGTGCCAGCAGCTTAGGGAACAGGGCCCTCACCTCTGGAAACACCATATATTTT. This gives the protein CASSLGNRALTSGNTIYF.

This clonotype has a count of ten or more. The chain links TRBV6-2 or TRBV6-3 to TRBJ2-7; D is undetermined. The CDR3 contains 12 residues. Germline V gives CDR1 MNHEY, CDR2 SVGEGT. V lost 1 base, J lost 3 bases, and 4 bases lay in between. The CDR3 spells CASSYYYYEQYF. The CDR3 nucleotides read TGTGCCAGCAGTTACTATTACTACGAGCAGTACTTC.

This clonotype was seen at least ten times. The chain employs TRBV24-1 and TRBJ2-1, with 15 bases fitting TRBD2. The germline V gene has CDR1 KGHDR and CDR2 SFDVKD. The CDR3 has 17 residues. J was trimmed by 7 bases and V by 5 bases; bases with no gene match: 8. The CDR3: CATSARPGTSGGNEQFF. The DNA of the CDR3 is TGTGCCACCAGTGCCCGACCCGGGACTAGCGGGGGGAATGAGCAGTTCTTC.

This clonotype was counted ten times or more. The J gene is TRBJ2-7, the V gene TRBV9; D unclear. The CDR3 has 14 amino acids. Germline CDR1 is SGDLS and CDR2 is YYNGEE. Trimming took off 3 bases at V and 6 bases at J, with 16 bases between the two ends. The CDR3 nucleotides read TGTGCCAGCAGCGAAACCTCCTGGGCAGTCGAGCAGTACTTC. Its protein product is CASSETSWAVEQYF.

This clonotype was detected ten times or more. The chain joins TRBV12-3 or TRBV12-4 to TRBJ2-6, with TRBD1 as a possible D gene (6 bases). This CDR3 contains 15 residues. V dropped 6 bases and J dropped 2 bases, with 11 bases sitting between them. CDR3 amino acids: CASSQTGPGANVLTF. The CDR3 region has the DNA TGTGCCAGCAGCCAGACAGGACCTGGGGCCAACGTCCTGACTTTC.

This clonotype was counted ten times or more. The rearrangement links TRBV27 to TRBJ2-7; TRBD2 is a possible D gene (6 bases). V was shortened by 7 bases and J by 1 base, with 14 bases between the two germline ends. Per germline, CDR1 MNHEY and CDR2 SMNVEV (reference sequence). CDR3 length equals 14 residues. For the CDR3, the DNA is TGTGCCAGCAAAACTAGCACTTCTTCCTACGAGCAGTACTTC. It encodes CASKTSTSSYEQYF.